These 8 T cell receptor beta chains came from one sample sequenced in a study of blood T cell repertoires in COVID-19. The protocol was immunoSEQ multiplex PCR, while the TCRdb copy is restricted to in-frame clones and leaves out a portion. The sample carries roughly 110,000 clones, approximately 90% recorded once. Sequenced input: peripheral blood. Source of these receptors: a human donor with acute or convalescent COVID-19. The donor label of this sample is uncertain.

This sequence joins TRBV28 and TRBJ1-6; tentatively, D is TRBD1 (6 bases). With 6 bases removed from V and 8 bases from J, the gap between germline ends came to 23 bases. The germline V gene has CDR1 MDHEN and CDR2 SYDVKM. This CDR3 is 17 amino acids long. The CDR3 loop is CASSLDSVGAWDSPLHF. CDR3 in DNA: TGTGCCAGCAGCCTTGACTCCGTGGGGGCCTGGGATTCACCCCTCCACTTT.

This chain uses TRBV6-2 or TRBV6-3 with TRBJ2-6; TRBD1 matches at 7 bases. Germline CDR1 MNHEY, CDR2 SVGEGT. Unmatched junction bases numbered 9, after V lost 5 bases and J lost 2 bases. CDR3 length equals 17 residues. For the CDR3, the DNA is TGTGCCAGCAGTCCGATCGAGGGGGCAGCTGGGGCCAACGTCCTGACTTTC. Translating gives CASSPIEGAAGANVLTF.

The rearrangement links TRBV28 to TRBJ2-3, with 8 bases that match TRBD2. Germline CDR1 reads MDHEN; CDR2 reads SYDVKM. The CDR3 extends over 14 amino acids. The trim removed 5 bases at V and 8 bases at J, leaving 9 bases unmatched. The CDR3 protein is CASSRLAGEGTQYF. The CDR3 region has the DNA TGTGCCAGCAGTCGCCTAGCGGGCGAAGGTACGCAGTATTTT. The whole variable domain, filled in from reference TRBV28 and TRBJ2-3, reads DVKVTQSSRYLVKRTGEKVFLECVQDMDHENMFWYRQDPGLGLRLIYFSYDVKMKEKGDIPEGYSVSREKKERFSLILESASTNQTSMYLCASSRLAGEGTQYFGPGTRLTVL.

This clone has a single count. The rearrangement uses TRBV20-1 and TRBJ2-7; 7 nucleotides line up with TRBD2. J was trimmed by 1 base and V by 3 bases; bases with no gene match: 9. The CDR3 totals 15 residues. The V gene's germline CDR1 is DFQATT and CDR2 SNEGSKA (reference sequence). The CDR3 loop is CSASDKVAGSYEQYF. The CDR3 DNA is TGCAGTGCTAGTGATAAGGTAGCGGGTTCCTACGAGCAGTACTTC.

V and J are TRBV12-3 or TRBV12-4 and TRBJ2-2; D perhaps matches TRBD2 (5 bases). The CDR3 is 13 residues long. Trimming cost V 4 bases and J 7 bases, with 10 bases left between them. CDR3 DNA sequence: TGTGCCAGCAGTTGGGGAGCGGTCGGGGAGCTGTTTTTT. It codes for CASSWGAVGELFF.

The V gene is TRBV9, the J gene TRBJ2-3; D is unresolved. Looked up from germline, CDR1 is SGDLS and CDR2 is YYNGEE. This CDR3 contains 15 residues. V was clipped by 0 bases and J by 3 bases, with 11 bases between them. As DNA, the CDR3 is TGTGCCAGCAGCGTAGAAACATCACCAACAGATACGCAGTATTTT. Its protein product is CASSVETSPTDTQYF.

The chain uses TRBV7-2 and TRBJ1-2; D is ambiguous. V was shortened by 1 base and J by 0 bases, with 15 bases between the two germline ends. Germline V lookup: CDR1 SGHTA, CDR2 FQGNSA. The CDR3 covers 17 residues. CDR3 sequence reads: CASSLVDTTPANYGYTF. CDR3 DNA: TGTGCCAGCAGCTTAGTAGACACCACTCCAGCTAACTATGGCTACACCTTC.

The CDR3 sequence: CASSPGTGSGTDTQYF. Here the CDR3 DNA reads TGTGCCAGCAGCCCGGGGACAGGGTCGGGCACAGATACGCAGTATTTT. The gene calls are TRBV5-8 and TRBJ2-3, with 9 bases that match TRBD1. After removal of 4 bases from V and 1 base from J, the junction contained 7 bases not matched to a gene. The length of the CDR3 is 16 residues. Germline CDR1 and CDR2: SGHTS and YDEGEE.